This record looks at one T cell receptor (beta chain) sequence and its context. The sample originates from a study of blood T cell repertoires in COVID-19. Study in general: The analysed material was cDNA or gDNA that came from T cells, B-cell-depleted T cells, or PBMCs.

Looked up from germline, CDR1 is SGHRS and CDR2 is YFSETQ. Deletions cut 7 bases from V and 2 bases from J, with 13 bases between. CDR3 length: 13 residues. Authors' processing steps: The authors estimated nucleated cell counts from reference gene primer amplification. Sequencing was performed with immunoSEQ multiplex PCR; in TCRdb, only in-frame clones are kept and a portion is missing. The D gene and trimming were derived from the DNA, and the V and J assignments and clone size from that table. The sample yields 200,000 or so clones, less than 90% seen once. Sequences were obtained from peripheral blood. The V gene is TRBV5-1, the J gene TRBJ2-7; a weak D match, TRBD1 (6 bases). This receptor was taken from a man in his sixties or seventies with acute or convalescent COVID-19. The CDR3 protein is CASAGDTPYEQYF. CDR3 sequence (DNA): TGCGCCAGCGCTGGGGACACTCCCTACGAGCAGTACTTC.